The present T cell receptor (beta chain) was sequenced within a study of control samples from healthy donors and cancer patients. Trimming removed 0 bases at V and 2 bases at J, with 11 bases between. Germline CDR1 and CDR2: SGHDN and FVKESK. This CDR3 comprises 15 residues. Repertoires were generated with immunoSEQ multiplex PCR, while TCRdb's copy carries only in-frame clones and drops some. The profile shows around 130,000 clones, about 92% of them singletons. This chain connects TRBV14 to TRBJ2-7; possibly TRBD2 for D (6 bases). This sequence originates from a man aged 50 to 60 with head and neck cancer. The sequencing sample was made of PBMCs. CDR3: CASSQDRRGTYEQYF. CDR3 in DNA: TGTGCCAGCAGCCAAGATAGGAGGGGAACCTACGAGCAGTACTTC.